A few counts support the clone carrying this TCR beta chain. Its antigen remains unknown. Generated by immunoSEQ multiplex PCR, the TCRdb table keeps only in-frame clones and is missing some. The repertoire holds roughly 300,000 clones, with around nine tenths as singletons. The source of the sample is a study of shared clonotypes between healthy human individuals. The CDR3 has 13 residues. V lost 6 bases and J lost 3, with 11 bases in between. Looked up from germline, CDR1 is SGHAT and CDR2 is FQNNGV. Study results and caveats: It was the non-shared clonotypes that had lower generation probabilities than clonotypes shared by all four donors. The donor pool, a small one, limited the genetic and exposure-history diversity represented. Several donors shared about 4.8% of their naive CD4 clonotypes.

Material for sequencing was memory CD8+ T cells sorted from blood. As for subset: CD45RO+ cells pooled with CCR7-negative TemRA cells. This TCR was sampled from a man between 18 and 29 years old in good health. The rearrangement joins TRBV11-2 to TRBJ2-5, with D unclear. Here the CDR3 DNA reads TGTGCCAGCAGACCCAGCGACAAAGAGACCCAGTACTTC. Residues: CASRPSDKETQYF.